This TCR beta chain was identified in a study of cytomegalovirus exposure and HLA in healthy donors. Notes on the study in general: An observed cluster of highly shared sequence variants was recorded as a likely sequencing artifact. Rare TCR sequences predominated, though certain public TCRs were found in many donors. TRBV6-2, TRBV6-3 and some other V segments were excluded as indistinguishable.

The CDR3 spans 13 residues. Per the germline V gene, CDR1 is SGHDT and CDR2 is YYEEEE. The primer mix had 60 Vbeta and 13 Jbeta primers. Method: immunoSEQ multiplex PCR; TCRdb's copy keeps in-frame clones and lacks some. With 45,000 to 55,000 clones in the sample, the ten largest clones hold around 10%. On this clone: No antigen is known for it.

Sequenced material: PBMCs. The clonotype comes from a woman between 45 and 65 years old in good health and CMV-seropositive. V is TRBV5-6 and J is TRBJ2-5; either TRBD1 or TRBD2 may supply D (5 bases each). The DNA end favors TRBJ2-7, so the J call may be wrong. CDR3 protein: CASSLLGDYEQYF. CDR3 coding DNA: TGTGCCAGCAGCCTTCTGGGGGACTACGAGCAGTACTTC.